This T cell receptor (beta chain) was obtained from a study of blood T cell repertoires in COVID-19. Looking at the study overall: Specimens from acute and convalescent COVID-19 originated in the United States, Italy and Spain. Sample material is recorded as cDNA or gDNA derived from T cells, B-cell-depleted T cells, or PBMCs.

The CDR3 contains 17 residues. V trimming: 3 bases; J trimming: 0 bases; junction bases outside the gene matches: 7. Per the germline V gene, CDR1 is KGHDR and CDR2 is SFDVKD. In the authors' methods: How many nucleated cells were present was estimated from reference gene primer amplification. Profiled with immunoSEQ multiplex PCR; TCRdb holds only in-frame clones, not every one. V and J calls and clone size are given by that table; D and trimming were obtained from the DNA. The table records 200,000 to 250,000 clones, roughly 86% of them present only once. The specimen was peripheral blood. This sequence joins TRBV24-1 and TRBJ1-5; TRBD1 agrees at 7 bases. This TCR came from a young woman who had recovered from COVID-19. DNA for the CDR3: TGTGCCACCAGTGATCCGACAGGGTCCTATAGCAATCAGCCCCAGCATTTT. Its protein product is CATSDPTGSYSNQPQHF.